The 14 T cell receptor beta chains reported below all come from one sample, sequenced in a study of cytomegalovirus exposure and HLA in healthy donors. The PCR contained 60 Vbeta and 13 Jbeta primers. Method: immunoSEQ multiplex PCR; TCRdb's copy keeps in-frame clones and lacks some. The data hold about 190,000 clones, with 80% to 90% observed a single time. Sequencing was carried out using PBMCs. Receptors originate from a man aged 30 to 45 in good health and CMV-seronegative.

This chain joins TRBV5-1 and TRBJ2-3; TRBD2 matches 9 bases. With 4 bases clipped from V and 7 bases from J, the junction kept 25 bases outside the gene matches. This CDR3 region has 20 residues. Germline CDR1 SGHRS, CDR2 YFSETQ. The CDR3 DNA follows: TGCGCCAGCAGCCCGGAGGGTAGCGGGGGCCTTCGGGGATCCTTATATACGCAGTATTTT. It is translated as CASSPEGSGGLRGSLYTQYF.

The rearrangement uses TRBV7-8 and TRBJ1-2; D unclear. Deletions cut 1 base from V and 5 bases from J, with 14 bases between. The V gene's germline CDR1 is SGHVS and CDR2 FQNEAQ. The CDR3 consists of 15 residues. The CDR3 nucleotides read TGTGCCAGCAGCTTAGTACACCGGGATCCGTATGGCTACACCTTC. Amino acids: CASSLVHRDPYGYTF. Variable domain in full (rest from reference TRBV7-8 and TRBJ1-2): GAGVSQSPRYKVAKRGQDVALRCDPISGHVSLFWYQQALGQGPEFLTYFQNEAQLDKSGLPSDRFFAERPEGSVSTLKIQRTQQEDSAVYLCASSLVHRDPYGYTFGSGTRLTVV.

This clone was seen a handful of times. The V gene is TRBV18, the J gene TRBJ1-2; D is unclear. CDR3 size: 13 residues. The V gene lost 5 bases and the J gene lost 2 bases, with 9 bases spanning the gap. Germline V gene sequence: CDR1 KGHSH, CDR2 LQKENI. CDR3 nucleotides: TGTGCCAGCTCATCCACAGACAACTATGGCTACACCTTC. It translates to CASSSTDNYGYTF.

The genes are TRBV7-9 and TRBJ2-3; the match to TRBD1 covers 7 bases. The junction had 8 bases not matched to a gene; V was cut back by 4 bases and J by 13 bases. The CDR3 contains 12 residues. Germline CDR1 and CDR2: SEHNR and FQNEAQ (reference sequence). Here the CDR3 reads CASSSTGLTEYF. The CDR3 bases are TGTGCCAGCAGCTCGACAGGGTTAACCGAGTATTTT. The entire variable domain, with the rest obtained from reference TRBV7-9 and TRBJ2-3, is as follows: DTGVSQNPRHKITKRGQNVTFRCDPISEHNRLYWYRQTLGQGPEFLTYFQNEAQLEKSRLLSDRFSAERPKGSFSTLEIQRTEQGDSAMYLCASSSTGLTEYFGPGTRLTVL.

This sequence joins TRBV4-3 and TRBJ1-5; a possible D gene is TRBD1 (6 bases). Germline V lookup: CDR1 LGHNA, CDR2 YSLEER. Trimming stripped 4 bases from V and 3 bases from J, with 7 bases between. This CDR3 has 13 residues. The CDR3 DNA reads TGCGCCAGCAGCCGGGACATCAATCAGCCCCAGCATTTT. This sequence encodes CASSRDINQPQHF.

The chain has TRBV28 and TRBJ2-7, with TRBD1 matching over 7 bases. CDR1 is MDHEN and CDR2 is SYDVKM in the germline V gene. Losses at the gene ends were 5 bases for V and 5 bases for J; bases not matched to a gene: 12. The CDR3 runs 15 residues. CDR3 DNA: TGTGCCAGCAGTGTCTCGGCAGACAGGGACAACGAGCAGTACTTC. Translating it yields CASSVSADRDNEQYF. The full variable domain, with the rest looked up from reference TRBV28 and TRBJ2-7, is DVKVTQSSRYLVKRTGEKVFLECVQDMDHENMFWYRQDPGLGLRLIYFSYDVKMKEKGDIPEGYSVSREKKERFSLILESASTNQTSMYLCASSVSADRDNEQYFGPGTRLTVT.

This chain links TRBV5-6 with TRBJ2-7; D perhaps matches TRBD2 (6 bases). Trimming shortened V by 2 bases and J by 2 bases, and 20 bases separated the two germline ends. The germline CDR1 and CDR2 sequences are SGHDT and YYEEEE. CDR3 length: 17 amino acids. The CDR3 region is CASSLEWSGVGPYEQYF. In DNA, the CDR3 is TGTGCCAGCAGCTTAGAGTGGTCGGGGGTGGGGCCCTACGAGCAGTACTTC. Supplemented by reference TRBV5-6 and TRBJ2-7, the full variable domain reads DAGVTQSPTHLIKTRGQQVTLRCSPKSGHDTVSWYQQALGQGPQFIFQYYEEEERQRGNFPDRFSGHQFPNYSSELNVNALLLGDSALYLCASSLEWSGVGPYEQYFGPGTRLTVT.

This clone was detected only a few times. The chain recombines TRBV7-2 with TRBJ2-3, with D possibly TRBD1 on 6 matching bases. The CDR3 is made up of 15 amino acids. Germline loops: CDR1 SGHTA, CDR2 FQGNSA. V shed 4 bases and J shed 5 bases, with 16 bases lying between them. In nucleotides, the CDR3 is TGTGCCAGCAGCTGGACAGACCTAATGGGAGATACGCAGTATTTT. Residues: CASSWTDLMGDTQYF.

This chain joins TRBV27 and TRBJ2-5; 13 nucleotides agree with TRBD2. CDR1 MNHEY and CDR2 SMNVEV come from the germline V gene (reference sequence). V gave up 5 bases and J gave up 7 bases; unmatched junction bases: 13. The CDR3 covers 17 residues. The DNA for the CDR3 is TGTGCCAGCAGTACGACTAGCGGGGGGCCCGGGGGCGGGACCCAGTACTTC. Amino acid sequence: CASSTTSGGPGGGTQYF.

CDR3 in DNA: TGCAGCGTTGAAGGGACAGGGGGCAGCTTGAACACTGAAGCTTTCTTT. This sequence encodes CSVEGTGGSLNTEAFF. The V gene is TRBV29-1, the J gene TRBJ1-1; 11 bases are a match to TRBD1. Germline CDR1 SQVTM, CDR2 ANQGSEA. Unmatched junction bases numbered 4, after V lost 1 base and J lost 0 bases. The CDR3 covers 16 residues.

The gene calls are TRBV30 and TRBJ2-5; weak D call: TRBD2 (5 bases). Near its end, the DNA agrees better with TRBJ2-7, so the J call may be wrong. CDR3 length: 14 amino acids. CDR1 is GTSNPN and CDR2 is SVGIG in the germline V gene (reference sequence). The CDR3 sequence is CAWRGADYRNEQYF. The CDR3 DNA sequence: TGTGCCTGGAGGGGTGCCGACTACCGGAACGAGCAGTACTTC.

The rearrangement joins TRBV2 to TRBJ1-6; possible D gene TRBD1, 5 bases. The V gene lost 4 bases and the J gene lost 7 bases, with 8 bases spanning the gap. This CDR3 has 13 amino acids. Germline values: CDR1 SNHLY, CDR2 FYNNEI. Here the CDR3 reads CASSVQENSPLHF. The CDR3 nucleotides read TGTGCCAGCAGTGTACAGGAGAATTCACCCCTCCACTTT.

The genes are TRBV6-5 and TRBJ2-1, with a possible D match to TRBD2 (6 bases). The CDR3 is 15 amino acids. Trimming shortened V by 2 bases and J by 0 bases, and 8 bases separated the two germline ends. Germline V gives CDR1 MNHEY, CDR2 SVGAGI. The CDR3 bases are TGTGCCAGCAGTTACGTGGGGGGCTCCTACAATGAGCAGTTCTTC. It specifies CASSYVGGSYNEQFF.

The chain links TRBV5-1 to TRBJ2-7; unclear D gene. Trimming pared 5 bases from V and 0 bases from J, leaving 15 bases between. CDR1 and CDR2 (germline): SGHRS, YFSETQ. This CDR3 contains 15 residues. The CDR3 bases are TGCGCCAGCAGTACGCTTCTGGAGAGCTCCTACGAGCAGTACTTC. This translates into CASSTLLESSYEQYF. Full variable domain (rest looked up from reference TRBV5-1 and TRBJ2-7): KAGVTQTPRYLIKTRGQQVTLSCSPISGHRSVSWYQQTPGQGLQFLFEYFSETQRNKGNFPGRFSGRQFSNSRSEMNVSTLELGDSALYLCASSTLLESSYEQYFGPGTRLTVT.